Listed here are 23 T cell receptor beta chains from one sample, sequenced in a study of Graves' ophthalmopathy and Graves' hyperthyroidism. Using RNA transcripts, the TCR beta CDR3 regions were amplified. HTBI primers were employed in first-round RT-PCR, then a second-round multiplex PCR followed. A single record per CDR3 protein comes from TCRdb applying MiXCR to the multiplex PCR reads. Found here are approximately 540,000 distinct CDR3 sequences, under 45% of them singletons; the top ten hold over 3.5%. What was sequenced was peripheral blood or thyroid tissue (not recorded which). Every receptor here comes from an adult man with Graves' hyperthyroidism.

This clonotype was observed at least ten times. The chain links TRBV19 to TRBJ1-1, with D maybe TRBD1 (6 bases). Germline assignment: CDR1 LNHDA and CDR2 SQIVND (reference sequence). The CDR3 spans 14 residues. V lost 6 bases, J lost 0 bases, and 11 bases lay in between. CDR3 bases: TGTGCCAGTAGATCGGGACATTTGAACACTGAAGCTTTCTTT. Translated, it gives CASRSGHLNTEAFF.

This rearrangement joins TRBV7-2 to TRBJ1-4, with 7 bases fitting TRBD1. CDR1 SGHTA and CDR2 FQGNSA come from the germline V gene. Trimming cost V 6 bases and J 5 bases; bases outside gene matches: 3. This CDR3 has 13 amino acids. The CDR3 here is CASRGQINEKLFF. CDR3 bases: TGTGCCAGCAGGGGACAGATAAATGAAAAACTGTTTTTT. Drawing the rest from reference TRBV7-2 and TRBJ1-4, the complete variable domain is GAGVSQSPSNKVTEKGKDVELRCDPISGHTALYWYRQSLGQGLEFLIYFQGNSAPDKSGLPSDRFSAERTGGSVSTLTIQRTQQEDSAVYLCASRGQINEKLFFGSGTQLSVL.

V gene TRBV10-3 combines with J gene TRBJ2-5, with TRBD2 matching 8 bases. Germline CDR1 ENHRY, CDR2 SYGVKD. V trimming: 7 bases; J trimming: 4 bases; junction bases outside the gene matches: 8. There are 14 residues in the CDR3. CDR3: CAIKDGGGRETQYF. CDR3 nucleotide sequence: TGTGCCATCAAGGACGGCGGGGGGAGAGAGACCCAGTACTTC.

Turning to this clonotype: A read error may explain this, as a much larger clone is one base away. The chain combines TRBV7-8 with TRBJ2-5; perhaps D is TRBD1 or TRBD2 (6 bases each). Deletions cut 4 bases from V and 2 bases from J, with 17 bases between. The germline CDR1 and CDR2 sequences are SGHVS and FQNEAQ. The CDR3 has 16 residues. As DNA, the CDR3 is TGTGCCAGCAGCTACCTACAGGGAGGTGAGCAAGAGACCCAGTACTTC. Its protein is CASSYLQGGEQETQYF.

This clonotype has ten or more counts. The chain has TRBV10-3 and TRBJ2-7; maybe TRBD1 (6 bases). Germline CDR1 is ENHRY and CDR2 is SYGVKD. The CDR3 runs 15 residues. V was trimmed by 8 bases and J by 0 bases, leaving 17 bases between them. The CDR3 loop is CAIGRPTGFSYEQYF. In DNA form, the CDR3 reads TGTGCCATCGGACGTCCGACAGGATTCTCCTACGAGCAGTACTTC.

This clonotype was seen only a few times. The junction does not match germline at one end; this may be a read error. The chain carries TRBV24-1 and TRBJ2-5; 7 nucleotides line up with TRBD1. Germline values: CDR1 KGHDR, CDR2 SFDVKD. CDR3 size: 12 residues. CDR3 sequence: CAPRTGQETQYF. The CDR3 DNA follows: TGTGCCCCCAGGACAGGACAAGAGACCCAGTACTTC.

This clonotype was seen many times. The rearrangement joins TRBV19 to TRBJ2-5; TRBD1 might be the D (5 bases). Between the trimmed V and J ends, which lost 6 bases and 1 base, there was a span of 9 bases. The CDR3 is 13 residues long. Germline V gene lookup returns CDR1 LNHDA and CDR2 SQIVND (reference sequence). In DNA, the CDR3 is TGTGCCAGTAGACAGGCTATCCAAGAGACCCAGTACTTC. It yields the protein CASRQAIQETQYF.

The CDR3 DNA reads TGCAGCGCAAAGACAGGGGGGTCAGAGACCCAGTACTTC. It translates to CSAKTGGSETQYF. The genes are TRBV29-1 and TRBJ2-5; 9 bases align to TRBD1. There are 13 residues in the CDR3. V lost 7 bases and J lost 4; bases outside the gene matches: 7. Germline V CDR1 and CDR2: SQVTM, ANQGSEA.

The gene calls are TRBV20-1 and TRBJ1-6; the D gene is possibly TRBD1 (5 bases). In germline, CDR1 is DFQATT, CDR2 SNEGSKA (reference sequence). The CDR3 sequence is 16 residues long. Trimming pared 6 bases from V and 0 bases from J, leaving 15 bases between. The CDR3 bases are TGCAGTGCCAAGCCGGGGGTGGGCTCCTATAATTCACCCCTCCACTTT. It codes for CSAKPGVGSYNSPLHF.

The chain combines TRBV6-2 or TRBV6-3 with TRBJ1-1; a weak D match, TRBD1 (5 bases). Germline assignment: CDR1 MNHEY and CDR2 SVGEGT. V lost 2 bases and J lost 4, with 11 bases in between. The CDR3 sequence is 14 residues long. This CDR3 reads CASSYGGRVTEAFF. CDR3 nucleotide sequence: TGTGCCAGCAGTTACGGGGGTCGGGTCACTGAAGCTTTCTTT.

This clonotype was counted at least ten times. The chain is built from TRBV20-1 and TRBJ2-2; 10 bases match TRBD1. Unmatched junction bases numbered 4, after V lost 2 bases and J lost 4 bases. This CDR3 spans 15 amino acids. Germline V gene lookup returns CDR1 DFQATT and CDR2 SNEGSKA (reference sequence). The CDR3 DNA reads as TGCAGTGCTAGAAAAGACAGGGGGCTCACCGGGGAGCTGTTTTTT. Protein sequence: CSARKDRGLTGELFF.

Note on this clonotype: It is likely a read error, because the conserved phenylalanine at the end of the CDR3 is missing. This chain joins TRBV11-1 and TRBJ1-5, with 7 nucleotides matching TRBD1. The trim removed 5 bases at V and 5 bases at J, leaving 3 bases unmatched. Germline CDR1 and CDR2: SGHAT and FQDESV (reference sequence). The CDR3 totals 13 residues. CDR3 in DNA: TGTGCCAGCAGCCCGACAGGGTATCAGCCCCAGCATCTT. Translation: CASSPTGYQPQHL.

In this sample, this clonotype turned up a few times. With a much larger clone just one base away, this may be a read error. The CDR3 does not close with the conserved phenylalanine or tryptophan, likely indicating a read error. The rearrangement links TRBV29-1 to TRBJ1-3; D is perhaps TRBD1 (6 bases). Deletions cut 4 bases from V and 0 bases from J, with 16 bases between. This CDR3 has 16 residues. Looked up from germline, CDR1 is SQVTM and CDR2 is ANQGSEA. The CDR3 DNA follows: TGCAGCGTTGGCGTCACAGGGACCGACTCTGGAAACACCATATATTAT. As protein: CSVGVTGTDSGNTIYY.

Ten or more counts support this clonotype. The chain joins TRBV7-9 to TRBJ1-1; D remains unclear. The CDR3 sequence is 11 residues long. V lost 1 base and J lost 7, with 4 bases in between. The V gene's germline CDR1 is SEHNR and CDR2 FQNEAQ (reference sequence). This CDR3 reads CASSLELEAFF. As DNA, the CDR3 is TGTGCCAGCAGCTTAGAACTTGAAGCTTTCTTT. Full variable domain (rest looked up from reference TRBV7-9 and TRBJ1-1): DTGVSQNPRHKITKRGQNVTFRCDPISEHNRLYWYRQTLGQGPEFLTYFQNEAQLEKSRLLSDRFSAERPKGSFSTLEIQRTEQGDSAMYLCASSLELEAFFGQGTRLTVV.

Of note for this clonotype: A read error may explain this, as a much larger clone is one base away. The rearrangement joins TRBV20-1 to TRBJ2-2; D is unresolved. CDR3 length: 15 amino acids. Per the germline V gene, CDR1 is DFQATT and CDR2 is SNEGSKA (reference sequence). CDR3 nucleotides: TGCAGTGTTAGAGAAGCTGCCAGGAACACCGGGGAGCTGTTTTTT. Residues: CSVREAARNTGELFF.

V usage is TRBV11-2 and J usage is TRBJ2-2; D is possibly TRBD2 (5 bases). V lost 0 bases to trimming and J lost 5 bases, with 7 bases between them. The CDR3 contains 14 residues. Per germline, CDR1 SGHAT and CDR2 FQNNGV. The CDR3 here is CASSLEWETGELFF. The CDR3, as DNA: TGTGCCAGCAGCTTAGAATGGGAGACCGGGGAGCTGTTTTTT.

The rearrangement uses TRBV24-1 and TRBJ1-6; 8 bases are shared with TRBD1. Germline V gene sequence: CDR1 KGHDR, CDR2 SFDVKD. CDR3 size: 16 residues. The V gene end was trimmed by 5 bases and the J gene end by 5 bases; junction bases not matched to a gene: 7. Written as DNA, the CDR3 is TGTGCCACCAGTGCTAGGGGACAGGTCAATAATTCACCCCTCCACTTT. Its translation: CATSARGQVNNSPLHF.

The genes are TRBV2 and TRBJ2-3; D gene uncertain. Trimming took 3 bases from V and 2 from J, leaving 9 bases between them. Per germline, CDR1 SNHLY and CDR2 FYNNEI. This CDR3 is built from 14 residues. CDR3 sequence: CASSDVGFTDTQYF. DNA of the CDR3: TGTGCCAGCAGTGACGTGGGGTTCACAGATACGCAGTATTTT.

About this clonotype: This may be a read error: a much more frequent sequence differs by one nucleotide. The chain recombines TRBV12-3 or TRBV12-4 with TRBJ1-5, with D possibly being TRBD1 (6 bases). The CDR3 is 15 residues long. V lost 2 bases and J lost 3, with 11 bases in between. The CDR3 loop is CASSLWGAANQPQHF. The CDR3 DNA reads as TGTGCCAGCAGTTTATGGGGGGCGGCCAATCAGCCCCAGCATTTT.

Points on this clonotype: Since a much larger clone is just one base distant, this may be a read error. This CDR3 fails to terminate in the conserved phenylalanine or tryptophan, so it likely reflects a read error. The chain carries TRBV10-3 and TRBJ1-2, with TRBD1 matching 9 bases. Germline assignment: CDR1 ENHRY and CDR2 SYGVKD. CDR3 length: 15 residues. The DNA for the CDR3 is TGTGCCAGCAGTCAACGACAGGGGGAAGGGTATGGCTACACCCTC. Protein sequence: CASSQRQGEGYGYTL.

This clonotype has ten or more counts. The chain recombines TRBV6-1 with TRBJ1-1; TRBD1 matches at 7 bases. With V trimmed by 8 bases and J by 4 bases, 1 base remained unmatched. CDR3 length: 11 amino acids. From germline, CDR1 is MNHNS and CDR2 SASEGT. The CDR3 nucleotides read TGTGCCAGCGACAGGGCCACTGAAGCTTTCTTT. The encoded protein is CASDRATEAFF.

This clonotype showed up many times. The chain couples TRBV7-9 to TRBJ1-1; a weak D match, TRBD1 (6 bases). The CDR3 length is 13 residues. Germline-derived CDR1 and CDR2 are SEHNR and FQNEAQ (reference sequence). Trimming took off 11 bases at V and 0 bases at J, with 13 bases between the two ends. The CDR3 protein is CAGKQGLNTEAFF. The CDR3 nucleotides are TGTGCCGGTAAACAGGGACTGAACACTGAAGCTTTCTTT.

This clonotype came up many times. This rearrangement joins TRBV15 to TRBJ1-1; D not certain. Germline CDR1 reads LNHNV; CDR2 reads YYDKDF (reference sequence). Trimming removed 2 bases from V and 1 base from J, with 5 bases in between. The CDR3 extends over 13 amino acids. The CDR3 coding sequence is TGTGCCACCAGCAGAAATAGGAACACTGAAGCTTTCTTT. As protein: CATSRNRNTEAFF.